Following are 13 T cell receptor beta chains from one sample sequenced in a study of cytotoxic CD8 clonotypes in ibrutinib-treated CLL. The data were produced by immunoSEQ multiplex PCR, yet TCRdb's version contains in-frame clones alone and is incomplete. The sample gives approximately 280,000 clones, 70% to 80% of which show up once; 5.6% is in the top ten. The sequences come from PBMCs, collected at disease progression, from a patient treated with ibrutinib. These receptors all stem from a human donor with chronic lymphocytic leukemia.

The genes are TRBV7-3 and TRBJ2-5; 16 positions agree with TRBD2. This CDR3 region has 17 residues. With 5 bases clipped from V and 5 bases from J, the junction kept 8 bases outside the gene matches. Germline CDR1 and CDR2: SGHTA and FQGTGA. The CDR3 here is CASSPSPGLAGGETQYF. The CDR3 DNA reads TGTGCCAGCAGCCCCAGCCCGGGACTAGCGGGGGGGGAGACCCAGTACTTC. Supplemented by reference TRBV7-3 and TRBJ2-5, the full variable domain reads GAGVSQTPSNKVTEKGKYVELRCDPISGHTALYWYRQSLGQGPEFLIYFQGTGAADDSGLPNDRFFAVRPEGSVSTLKIQRTERGDSAVYLCASSPSPGLAGGETQYFGPGTRLLVL.

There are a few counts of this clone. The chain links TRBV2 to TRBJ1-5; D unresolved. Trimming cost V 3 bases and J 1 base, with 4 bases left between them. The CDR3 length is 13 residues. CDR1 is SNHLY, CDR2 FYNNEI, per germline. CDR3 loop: CASSDQSNQPQHF. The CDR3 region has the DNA TGTGCCAGCAGTGATCAAAGCAATCAGCCCCAGCATTTT.

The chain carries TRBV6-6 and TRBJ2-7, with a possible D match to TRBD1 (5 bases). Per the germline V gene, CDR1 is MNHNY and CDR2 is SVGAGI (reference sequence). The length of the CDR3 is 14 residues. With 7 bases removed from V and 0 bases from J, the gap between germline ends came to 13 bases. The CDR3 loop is CASNRDSISYEQYF. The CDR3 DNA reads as TGTGCCAGCAATCGTGACAGTATCTCCTACGAGCAGTACTTC.

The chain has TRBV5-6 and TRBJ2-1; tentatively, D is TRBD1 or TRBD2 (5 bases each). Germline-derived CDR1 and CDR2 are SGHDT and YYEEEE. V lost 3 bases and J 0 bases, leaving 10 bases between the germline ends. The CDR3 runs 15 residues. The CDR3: CASSYEGSSYNEQFF. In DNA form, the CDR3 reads TGTGCCAGCAGCTACGAGGGGAGCTCCTACAATGAGCAGTTCTTC.

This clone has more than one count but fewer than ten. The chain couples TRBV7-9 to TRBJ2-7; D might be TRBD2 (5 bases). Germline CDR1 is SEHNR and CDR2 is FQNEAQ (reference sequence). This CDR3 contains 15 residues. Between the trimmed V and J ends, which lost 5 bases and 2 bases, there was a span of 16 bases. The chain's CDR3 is CASSRPGGLPYEQYF. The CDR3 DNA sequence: TGTGCCAGCAGCCGCCCCGGAGGTCTGCCCTACGAGCAGTACTTC.

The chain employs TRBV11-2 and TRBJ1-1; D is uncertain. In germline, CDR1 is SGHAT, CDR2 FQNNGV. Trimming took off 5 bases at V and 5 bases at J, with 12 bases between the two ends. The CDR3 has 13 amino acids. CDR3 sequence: CASSRYLGTEAFF. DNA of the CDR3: TGTGCCAGCAGCCGTTACCTGGGAACTGAAGCTTTCTTT.

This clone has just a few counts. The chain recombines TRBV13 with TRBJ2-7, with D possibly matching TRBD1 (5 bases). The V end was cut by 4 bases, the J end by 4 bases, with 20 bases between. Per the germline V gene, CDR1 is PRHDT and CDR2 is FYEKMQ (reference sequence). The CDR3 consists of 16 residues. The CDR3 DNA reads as TGTGCCAGCAGCTCCGGCCGGACAACGAATCAATACGAGCAGTACTTC. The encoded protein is CASSSGRTTNQYEQYF.

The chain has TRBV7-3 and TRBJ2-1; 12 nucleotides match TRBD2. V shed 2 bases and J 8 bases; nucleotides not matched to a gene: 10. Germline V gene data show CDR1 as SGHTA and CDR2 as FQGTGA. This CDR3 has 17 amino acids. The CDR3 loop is CASSLLRGLAGNDEQFF. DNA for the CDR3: TGTGCCAGCAGCTTATTAAGAGGACTAGCGGGGAACGATGAGCAGTTCTTC.

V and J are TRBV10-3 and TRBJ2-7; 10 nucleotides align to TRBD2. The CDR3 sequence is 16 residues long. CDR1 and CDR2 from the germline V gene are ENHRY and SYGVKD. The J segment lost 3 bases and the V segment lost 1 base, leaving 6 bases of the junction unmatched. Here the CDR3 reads CAISEYEREGLYEQYF. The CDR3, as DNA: TGTGCCATCAGTGAGTATGAGCGGGAGGGCCTCTACGAGCAGTACTTC.

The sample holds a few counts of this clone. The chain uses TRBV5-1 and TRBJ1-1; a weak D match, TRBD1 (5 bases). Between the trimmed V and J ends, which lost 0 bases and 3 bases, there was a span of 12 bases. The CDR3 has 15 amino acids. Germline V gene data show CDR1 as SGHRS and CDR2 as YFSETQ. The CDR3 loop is CASSLDIVGDTEAFF. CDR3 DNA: TGCGCCAGCAGCTTGGACATAGTAGGGGACACTGAAGCTTTCTTT.

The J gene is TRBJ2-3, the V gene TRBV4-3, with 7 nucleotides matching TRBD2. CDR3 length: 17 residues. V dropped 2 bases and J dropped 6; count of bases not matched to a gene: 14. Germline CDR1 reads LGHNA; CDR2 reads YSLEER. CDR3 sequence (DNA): TGCGCCAGCAGCCAAAGATGGCGGGAGCTTTCAGGGGATACGCAGTATTTT. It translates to CASSQRWRELSGDTQYF.

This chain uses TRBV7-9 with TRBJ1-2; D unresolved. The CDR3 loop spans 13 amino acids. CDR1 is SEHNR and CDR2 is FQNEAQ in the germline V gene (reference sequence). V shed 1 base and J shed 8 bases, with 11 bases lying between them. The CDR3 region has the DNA TGTGCCAGCAGCTTAGACCTGAATCCCGGCTACACCTTC. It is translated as CASSLDLNPGYTF.

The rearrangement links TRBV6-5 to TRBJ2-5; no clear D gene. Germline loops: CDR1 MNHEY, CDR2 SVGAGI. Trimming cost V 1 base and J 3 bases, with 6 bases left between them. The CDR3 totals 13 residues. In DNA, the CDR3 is TGTGCCAGCAGTTACTTCGGTGAAGAGACCCAGTACTTC. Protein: CASSYFGEETQYF.